This T cell receptor beta chain comes out of a study of cytomegalovirus exposure and HLA in healthy donors. Findings and limits, study-wide: Fewer N-insertions (relative to the approximately 670-donor mean) were reportedly seen in an Asian-associated ancestry cluster in a later analysis. In a later analysis, common viral pathogens appeared linked to several of the most significant clusters.

The study ran its PCR with 60 Vbeta and 13 Jbeta primers. Authors' methods: In a later analysis, some 10 million of some 80 million unique beta chains occurred in at least two donors. The protocol was immunoSEQ multiplex PCR, while the TCRdb copy is restricted to in-frame clones and leaves out a portion. D and trimming come from the DNA, and the V and J calls and clone size come from that table. The sample carries about 100,000 clones, roughly 71% recorded once. This clone was seen more than once but under ten times. Antigen specificity is unknown. Germline values: CDR1 LNHNV, CDR2 YYDKDF (reference sequence). The CDR3 sequence is 16 residues long. The ends were cut back, 3 bases at V and 0 bases at J, with 11 bases in the middle. Though nominally healthy at sampling, donors likely had unrecorded immune exposures.

This chain uses TRBV15 with TRBJ1-4, with D perhaps matching TRBD1 (5 bases). The clonotype originates from a woman under 30 in good health and CMV-seropositive. The sample comprised PBMCs. The CDR3: CATSSGSTATNEKLFF. The CDR3 nucleotides are TGTGCCACCAGCAGCGGGTCGACAGCAACTAATGAAAAACTGTTTTTT. The full variable domain, in which reference TRBV15 and TRBJ1-4 provide the parts outside the CDR3, is DAMVIQNPRYQVTQFGKPVTLSCSQTLNHNVMYWYQQKSSQAPKLLFHYYDKDFNNEADTPDNFQSRRPNTSFCFLDIRSPGLGDTAMYLCATSSGSTATNEKLFFGSGTQLSVL.